The 9 T cell receptor beta chains below all came from one sample that was sequenced in a study of identical twins. TCRdb re-analysed the 5' RACE reads in MiXCR, keeping a single row per CDR3 protein. The table shows roughly 540,000 distinct CDR3 sequences, with 22% occurring only once. The same sample was also studied in work on T cells expressing NK-cell markers.

The sequenced material came from CD4+ T cells sorted from blood. These TCRs come from a woman in her late teens or twenties in good health.

This clonotype was observed a handful of times. V and J are TRBV20-1 and TRBJ2-1; 8 bases agree with TRBD2. CDR3 size: 12 residues. Unmatched junction bases numbered 4, after V lost 6 bases and J lost 6 bases. Germline CDR1 is DFQATT and CDR2 is SNEGSKA (reference sequence). DNA for the CDR3: TGCAGTGCCTTAGCGGGGCCCAATGAGCAGTTCTTC. Translating it yields CSALAGPNEQFF.

DNA of the CDR3: TGCGCCAGCAGCTTGGCGAGGGGAGAGGAGGAGACCCAGTACTTC. Translating it yields CASSLARGEEETQYF. This chain uses TRBV5-1 with TRBJ2-5; D assignment may be TRBD1 or TRBD2 (5 bases each). The CDR3 contains 15 residues. Trimming took 0 bases from V and 5 from J, leaving 14 bases between them. Germline lookup yields CDR1 SGHRS and CDR2 YFSETQ.

This chain uses TRBV12-3 or TRBV12-4 with TRBJ2-1; TRBD1 agrees at 9 bases. Unmatched junction bases numbered 9, after V lost 7 bases and J lost 8 bases. CDR3 length: 14 residues. The DNA for the CDR3 is TGTGCCAGCACTAAAGGGACAGGGACATATGAGCAGTTCTTC. Encoded protein: CASTKGTGTYEQFF.

J is TRBJ2-5 and V is TRBV3-1; D is unclear. The V end was cut by 8 bases, the J end by 0 bases, with 10 bases between. CDR3 length: 13 amino acids. Germline V lookup: CDR1 LGHDT, CDR2 YNNKEL (reference sequence). CDR3 protein: CASEPGYQETQYF. Here the CDR3 DNA reads TGTGCCAGCGAACCCGGGTACCAAGAGACCCAGTACTTC.

A few counts support this clonotype. The rearrangement uses TRBV5-4 and TRBJ2-5; 11 nucleotides align to TRBD2. Germline CDR1 is SGHNT and CDR2 is YYREEE (reference sequence). CDR3 length: 15 amino acids. V gave up 3 bases and J gave up 5 bases; unmatched junction bases: 6. The DNA of the CDR3 is TGTGCCAGCAGCTCCTTAGCGGGAGGGCCTGAGACCCAGTACTTC. Translated, it gives CASSSLAGGPETQYF.

CDR3 nucleotide sequence: TGCGCCAGCAGCCTCCAGCGGGGAGAGACCCAGTACTTC. It yields the protein CASSLQRGETQYF. The V call is TRBV4-3, the J call TRBJ2-5; 7 nucleotides match TRBD2. Unmatched junction bases numbered 3, after V lost 4 bases and J lost 4 bases. CDR1 is LGHNA, CDR2 YSLEER, per germline. This CDR3 spans 13 amino acids.

This chain uses TRBV20-1 with TRBJ2-7, with 7 bases fitting TRBD1. From germline, CDR1 is DFQATT and CDR2 SNEGSKA (reference sequence). V was clipped by 6 bases and J by 3 bases; unmatched bases: 8. CDR3 length: 13 residues. CDR3 sequence reads: CSALPGTDYEQYF. CDR3 coding DNA: TGCAGTGCCCTCCCCGGGACAGACTACGAGCAGTACTTC.

This clonotype occurred a few times. CDR3 residues: CASSQGYRETEAFF. CDR3 nucleotide sequence: TGTGCCAGCAGCCAGGGCTACAGGGAAACTGAAGCTTTCTTT. The V and J genes are TRBV7-9 and TRBJ1-1, with TRBD1 as a possible D gene (6 bases). Trimming removed 5 bases from V and 5 bases from J, with 15 bases in between. CDR1 and CDR2 (germline): SEHNR, FQNEAQ (reference sequence). The length of the CDR3 is 14 residues.

In DNA, the CDR3 is TGTGCCAGCAGCTTAAGGGGCCGGGAGCTGTTTTTT. The encoded protein is CASSLRGRELFF. The V call is TRBV7-9, the J call TRBJ2-2, with TRBD1 as a possible D gene (5 bases). There are 12 residues in the CDR3. Trimming took 2 bases from V and 9 from J, leaving 7 bases between them. CDR1 and CDR2 (germline): SEHNR, FQNEAQ (reference sequence).